Described below is a single TCR beta chain sequence and its context. Its cognate antigen is unknown. These data originate in a study of T cell repertoires in cytomegalovirus infection. Whole-study context: Use of recently identified HLA-C-restricted and well-studied HLA-B-restricted CMV epitopes was part of the study. From public TCR beta signatures came an indication of both CMV infection and matching HLA type.

The ends lost 6 bases at V and 8 bases at J; junction bases unmatched: 12. Germline V gives CDR1 MNHEY, CDR2 SVGAGI. CDR3 length: 15 amino acids. Study-wide results and caveats: In two of eight donors, the top clonotype was HLA-C-restricted CMV-specific.

TCRdb itself ran the reads through MiXCR, one entry per CDR3 protein. The sample lists about 920,000 distinct CDR3 sequences; approximately 31% were seen once. The sample consisted of cultured CD8+ T cells from PBMCs, taken from culture after CMV antigen stimulation. This rearrangement joins TRBV6-5 to TRBJ1-4, with 7 positions matching TRBD1. The TCR was taken from a human donor in good health (CMV status not recorded). Some clones in this sample may be carry-over from other donors' samples. The CDR3 DNA sequence: TGTGCCAGCAGCGCACAGGGGCCCTTGGGGGAAAAACTGTTTTTT. This translates into CASSAQGPLGEKLFF.